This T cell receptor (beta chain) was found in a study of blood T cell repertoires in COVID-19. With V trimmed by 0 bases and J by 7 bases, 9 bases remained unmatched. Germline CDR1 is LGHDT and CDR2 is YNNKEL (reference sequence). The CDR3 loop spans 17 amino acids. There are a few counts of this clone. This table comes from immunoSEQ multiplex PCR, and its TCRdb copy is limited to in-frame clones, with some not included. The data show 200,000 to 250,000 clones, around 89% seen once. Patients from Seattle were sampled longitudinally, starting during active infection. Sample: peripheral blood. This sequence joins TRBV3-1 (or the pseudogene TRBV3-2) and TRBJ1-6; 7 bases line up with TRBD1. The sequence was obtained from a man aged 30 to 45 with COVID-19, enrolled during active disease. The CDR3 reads CASSQDKGGVWNSPLHF. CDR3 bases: TGTGCCAGCAGCCAAGATAAAGGGGGCGTGTGGAATTCACCCCTCCACTTT.